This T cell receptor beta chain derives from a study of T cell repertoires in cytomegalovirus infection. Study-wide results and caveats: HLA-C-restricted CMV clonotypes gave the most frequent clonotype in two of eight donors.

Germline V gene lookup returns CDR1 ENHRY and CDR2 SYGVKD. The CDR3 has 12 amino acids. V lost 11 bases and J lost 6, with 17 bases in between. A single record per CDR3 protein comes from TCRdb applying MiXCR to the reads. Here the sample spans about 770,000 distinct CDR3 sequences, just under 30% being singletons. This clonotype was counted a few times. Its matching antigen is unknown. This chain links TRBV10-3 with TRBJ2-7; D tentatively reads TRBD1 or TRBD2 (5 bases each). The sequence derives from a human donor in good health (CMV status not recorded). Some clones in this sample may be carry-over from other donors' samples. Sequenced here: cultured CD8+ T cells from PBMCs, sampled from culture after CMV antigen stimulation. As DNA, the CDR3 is TGTGCCGCCGGGACGGATGGACCCGAGCAGTACTTC. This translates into CAAGTDGPEQYF.